Listed below are T cell receptor beta chains from one sample, sequenced in a study of T cell repertoires in cytomegalovirus infection. One entry per CDR3 protein results from TCRdb running MiXCR on the reads. Of about 63,000 distinct CDR3 sequences in the sample, roughly 21% were seen once. Antigen specificity for these receptors is unknown. Sequences were derived from CD8+ T cells from cultured PBMCs, sampled from culture after CMV antigen stimulation. Every receptor here comes from a human donor in good health (CMV status not recorded). Some clones in this sample may be carry-over from other donors' samples. CDR3s include the opening cysteine and the closing phenylalanine or tryptophan. The D gene is left open where the match is weak. Rows give clone size only sometimes, using once, few, many, or a class for an expanded clone.

cdr3_aa cdr3_nt j_call v_call d_call clone_size cdr3_length
CASSQEWGGGTDTQYF TGCGCCAGCAGCCAAGAATGGGGCGGGGGCACAGATACGCAGTATTTT TRBJ2-3 TRBV4-1 NA NA 16
CASSQSQGLESSPLHF TGCGCCAGCAGCCAATCCCAAGGACTGGAGAGTTCACCCCTCCACTTT TRBJ1-6 TRBV4-1 NA NA 16
CASSLELNEEQFF TGTGCCAGCAGCTTAGAACTGAATGAGGAACAGTTCTTC TRBJ2-1 TRBV7-2 NA NA 13
CASSIGDIGQGAYNEQFF TGTGCCAGTAGTATAGGGGACATAGGACAGGGAGCCTACAATGAGCAGTTCTTC TRBJ2-1 TRBV19 TRBD1 few 18
CASSLGGATYEQYF TGTGCCAGCAGCTTAGGCGGGGCGACCTACGAGCAGTACTTC TRBJ2-7 TRBV7-2 NA NA 14
CASSYNLAGGGNEQFF TGTGCCAGCAGCTACAACCTAGCGGGAGGGGGGAATGAGCAGTTCTTC TRBJ2-1 TRBV7-3 TRBD2 few 16
CASSLQDNTEAFF TGTGCCAGCAGCTTACAGGATAACACTGAAGCTTTCTTT TRBJ1-1 TRBV7-6 NA NA 13
CASSFFGGPNEQFF TGTGCCAGCAGTTTTTTCGGGGGGCCCAATGAGCAGTTCTTC TRBJ2-1 TRBV6-5 NA few 14
CASSVAGTGELFF TGTGCCAGCAGCGTAGCAGGGACCGGGGAGCTGTTTTTT TRBJ2-2 TRBV9 NA NA 13
CASSSGVRATTDTQYF TGTGCCAGCAGCTCAGGAGTCAGGGCTACCACAGATACGCAGTATTTT TRBJ2-3 TRBV7-6 NA NA 16
CASSLARSAGGNQPQHF TGTGCCAGCAGCTTAGCGAGGTCGGCAGGGGGCAATCAGCCCCAGCATTTT TRBJ1-5 TRBV7-8 NA few 17
CASSLATSGQGATEAFF TGTGCCAGCAGCTTAGCAACCTCGGGACAGGGGGCGACTGAAGCTTTCTTT TRBJ1-1 TRBV7-8 TRBD1 few 17
CASSPRPTVNYGYTF TGTGCCAGCAGCCCAAGACCGACAGTTAACTATGGCTACACCTTC TRBJ1-2 TRBV7-2 NA NA 15
CAISDSGTVSNYGYTF TGTGCCATCAGTGATTCCGGGACAGTGAGTAACTATGGCTACACCTTC TRBJ1-2 TRBV10-3 TRBD1 many 16
CASSENYSNQPQHF TGTGCCAGCAGTGAAAATTATAGCAATCAGCCCCAGCATTTT TRBJ1-5 TRBV28 NA few 14
CASSQESGAAGLSYEQYF TGCGCCAGCAGCCAAGAATCGGGGGCAGCAGGGCTCTCCTACGAGCAGTACTTC TRBJ2-7 TRBV4-1 NA many 18
CASREYTEAFF TGTGCCAGTCGGGAGTACACTGAAGCTTTCTTT TRBJ1-1 TRBV19 NA NA 11
CASSQSRDGGNTIYF TGCGCCAGCAGCCAATCCCGGGACGGTGGAAACACCATATATTTT TRBJ1-3 TRBV4-1 NA NA 15
CTTTYDRATEAFF TGTACCACCACCTACGACAGGGCCACTGAAGCTTTCTTT TRBJ1-1 TRBV15 TRBD1 NA 13
CASSIGTVDTQYF TGTGCCAGCAGTATTGGGACAGTGGATACGCAGTATTTT TRBJ2-3 TRBV12-3/TRBV12-4 TRBD1 NA 13
CASSLARVQTSGLLITDTQYF TGTGCCAGCAGCTTAGCGCGGGTCCAGACTAGCGGACTGCTTATCACAGATACGCAGTATTTT TRBJ2-3 TRBV7-6 TRBD2 NA 21
CASSFRDSYYNEQFF TGTGCCAGCAGCTTCAGGGACAGCTACTACAATGAGCAGTTCTTC TRBJ2-1 TRBV7-2 TRBD1 NA 15
CASSQELIRDTQYF TGTGCCAGCAGTCAGGAGTTAATCCGGGATACGCAGTATTTT TRBJ2-3 TRBV6-6 NA NA 14
CASSQERGDSYEQYF TGTGCCAGCAGCCAAGAGCGGGGGGATTCCTACGAGCAGTACTTC TRBJ2-7 TRBV4-2 TRBD2 NA 15
CASSYSANTEAFF TGTGCCAGCAGTTACTCGGCGAACACTGAAGCTTTCTTT TRBJ1-1 TRBV6-5 NA NA 13
CASSQDPVGGDEQYF TGCGCCAGCAGCCAGGACCCCGTGGGGGGGGACGAGCAGTACTTC TRBJ2-7 TRBV4-1 TRBD2 few 15
CASSKGTGTEAFF TGTGCCAGCAGCAAAGGGACAGGAACTGAAGCTTTCTTT TRBJ1-1 TRBV7-9 TRBD1 NA 13
CAILKGGPSYNEQFF TGTGCCATCCTTAAAGGGGGCCCTTCCTACAATGAGCAGTTCTTC TRBJ2-1 TRBV2 TRBD1 few 15
CASSIEPWGNYEQYF TGTGCCAGTAGTATAGAACCCTGGGGGAACTACGAGCAGTACTTC TRBJ2-7 TRBV19 NA few 15
CASSRMDSNQPQHF TGTGCCAGCAGTAGGATGGATAGCAATCAGCCCCAGCATTTT TRBJ1-5 TRBV12-3/TRBV12-4 NA few 14
CASSIGGGADTQYF TGTGCCAGTAGTATCGGCGGGGGGGCAGATACGCAGTATTTT TRBJ2-3 TRBV19 TRBD2 NA 14
CASSLDDRPSNEQFF TGTGCCAGCAGTCTAGATGACAGGCCCAGCAATGAGCAGTTCTTC TRBJ2-1 TRBV7-2 NA NA 15
CASSLASQGQGNTIYF TGTGCCAGCAGCTTAGCAAGCCAGGGACAGGGAAACACCATATATTTT TRBJ1-3 TRBV7-9 TRBD1 NA 16
CASSSLVIYGGTEAFF TGTGCCAGCAGCTCCCTCGTCATTTACGGGGGCACTGAAGCTTTCTTT TRBJ1-1 TRBV7-8 NA NA 16
CASQPRGALDEKLFF TGTGCCAGCCAGCCCCGGGGGGCGCTTGATGAAAAACTGTTTTTT TRBJ1-4 TRBV7-9 NA many 15
CASRAGTGGHQPQHF TGTGCCAGCAGGGCCGGGACAGGGGGCCATCAGCCCCAGCATTTT TRBJ1-5 TRBV7-9 TRBD1 NA 15
CASSMGTGESLGYEQYF TGTGCCAGTAGTATGGGGACAGGGGAATCTCTTGGCTACGAGCAGTACTTC TRBJ2-7 TRBV19 TRBD1 few 17
CASSQMGLRYGYTF TGTGCCAGCAGTCAAATGGGCCTTAGGTATGGCTACACCTTC TRBJ1-2 TRBV6-2/TRBV6-3 NA NA 14